This T cell receptor beta chain was profiled in a study of blood T cells in healthy people across ages. Broader study findings: Relative to aged donors, long-lived donors carried more naive CD4+ cells and displayed higher diversity.

It was with a sample-barcoded 5' primer and a J-beta primer mix that a second PCR of roughly 7 to 12 cycles was run. Each CDR3 protein is one row after TCRdb ran MiXCR on the 5' RACE reads. The top ten clones hold around 32% of a sample with over 600,000 distinct CDR3 sequences, about 43% of them seen once. In the case of this clonotype: The antigen remains undetermined.

This clonotype was sampled from an elderly man in good health. Sequencing input: blood.

The CDR3 region is CASSPRITGGLAGEYNEQFF. The CDR3 DNA reads as TGTGCCAGCTCACCACGTATTACGGGCGGGCTAGCGGGAGAATACAATGAGCAGTTCTTC. The V gene is TRBV18, the J gene TRBJ2-1; the match to TRBD2 covers 10 bases. The V gene's germline CDR1 is KGHSH and CDR2 LQKENI. The CDR3 runs 20 residues. With V trimmed by 1 base and J by 4 bases, 16 bases remained unmatched.